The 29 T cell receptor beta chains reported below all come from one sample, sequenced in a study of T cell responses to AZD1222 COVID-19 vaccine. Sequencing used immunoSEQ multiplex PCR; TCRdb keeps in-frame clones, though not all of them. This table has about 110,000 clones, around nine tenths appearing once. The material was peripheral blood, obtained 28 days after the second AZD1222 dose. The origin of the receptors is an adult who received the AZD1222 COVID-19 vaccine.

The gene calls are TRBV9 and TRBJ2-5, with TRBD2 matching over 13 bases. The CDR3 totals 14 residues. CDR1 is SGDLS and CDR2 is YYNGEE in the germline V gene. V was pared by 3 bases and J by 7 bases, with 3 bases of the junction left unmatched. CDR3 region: CASSELAGGTTQYF. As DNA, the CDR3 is TGTGCCAGCAGCGAACTAGCGGGAGGGACGACCCAGTACTTC.

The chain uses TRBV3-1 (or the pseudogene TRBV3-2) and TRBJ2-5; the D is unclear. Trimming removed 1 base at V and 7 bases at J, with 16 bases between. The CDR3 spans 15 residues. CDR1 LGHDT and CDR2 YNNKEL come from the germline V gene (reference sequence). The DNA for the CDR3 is TGTGCCAGCAGCCAAGGGCCGGACCCGAGAGGGACCCAGTACTTC. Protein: CASSQGPDPRGTQYF.

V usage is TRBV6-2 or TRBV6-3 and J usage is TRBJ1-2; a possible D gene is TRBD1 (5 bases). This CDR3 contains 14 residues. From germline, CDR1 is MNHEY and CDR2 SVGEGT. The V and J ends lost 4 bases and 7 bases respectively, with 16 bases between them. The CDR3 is CASSSPAGQVGYTF. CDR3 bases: TGTGCCAGCAGTTCCCCAGCAGGGCAGGTTGGCTACACCTTC.

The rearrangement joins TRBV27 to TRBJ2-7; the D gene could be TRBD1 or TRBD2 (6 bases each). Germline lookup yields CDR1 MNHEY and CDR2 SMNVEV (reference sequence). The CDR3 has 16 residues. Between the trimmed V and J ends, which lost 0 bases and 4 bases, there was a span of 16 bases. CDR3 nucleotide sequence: TGTGCCAGCAGTTTATCCGCCTTTGGGGGGCGGTACGAGCAGTACTTC. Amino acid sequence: CASSLSAFGGRYEQYF.

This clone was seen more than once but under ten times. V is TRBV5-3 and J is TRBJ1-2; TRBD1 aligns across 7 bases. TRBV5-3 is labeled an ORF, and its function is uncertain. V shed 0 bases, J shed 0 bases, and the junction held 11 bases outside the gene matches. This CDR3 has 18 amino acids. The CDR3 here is CARSLVSGQQFSNYGYTF. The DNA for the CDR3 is TGTGCCAGAAGCTTGGTGTCGGGACAGCAATTTTCTAACTATGGCTACACCTTC.

The chain's CDR3 is CASRTSVGTEAFF. The CDR3 bases are TGTGCCAGCAGGACCTCGGTTGGCACTGAAGCTTTCTTT. The chain couples TRBV6-5 to TRBJ1-1; D gene uncertain. CDR1 and CDR2 from the germline V gene are MNHEY and SVGAGI. The CDR3 totals 13 residues. With 6 bases removed from V and 4 bases from J, the gap between germline ends came to 12 bases.

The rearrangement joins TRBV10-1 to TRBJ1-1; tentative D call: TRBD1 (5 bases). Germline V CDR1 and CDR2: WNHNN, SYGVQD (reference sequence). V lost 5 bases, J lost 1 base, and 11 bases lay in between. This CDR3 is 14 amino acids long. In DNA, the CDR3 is TGCGCCAGCAGTCCCGGGACGCAGAACACTGAAGCTTTCTTT. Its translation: CASSPGTQNTEAFF.

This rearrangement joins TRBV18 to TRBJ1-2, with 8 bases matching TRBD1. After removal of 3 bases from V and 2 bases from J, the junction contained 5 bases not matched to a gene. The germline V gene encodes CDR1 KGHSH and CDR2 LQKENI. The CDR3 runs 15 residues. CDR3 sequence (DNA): TGTGCCAGCTCACCCCCGGGACAGGAAAACTATGGCTACACCTTC. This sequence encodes CASSPPGQENYGYTF.

In DNA, the CDR3 is TGTGCCAGCAGCCAGGGCAGATGCTACGAGCAGTACTTC. It yields the protein CASSQGRCYEQYF. This sequence joins TRBV3-1 (or the pseudogene TRBV3-2) and TRBJ2-7; D is ambiguous. Germline-derived CDR1 and CDR2 are LGHDT and YNNKEL (reference sequence). This CDR3 contains 13 residues. V lost 3 bases, J lost 3 bases, and 9 bases lay in between.

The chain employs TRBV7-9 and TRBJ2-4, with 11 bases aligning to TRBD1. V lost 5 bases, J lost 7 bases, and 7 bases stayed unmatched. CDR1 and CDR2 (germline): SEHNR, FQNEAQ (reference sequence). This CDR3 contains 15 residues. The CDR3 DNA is TGTGCCAGCAGCCAAGGGACAGGGGGTACGAACATTCAGTACTTC. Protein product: CASSQGTGGTNIQYF.

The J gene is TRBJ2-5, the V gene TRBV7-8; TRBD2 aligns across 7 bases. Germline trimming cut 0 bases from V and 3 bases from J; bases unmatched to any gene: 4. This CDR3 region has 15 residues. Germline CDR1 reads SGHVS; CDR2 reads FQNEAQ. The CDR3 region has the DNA TGTGCCAGCAGCTTAGCGGGAGGGTCTAAAGAGACCCAGTACTTC. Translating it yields CASSLAGGSKETQYF.

This CDR3 is CASSQTSGGARETQYF. CDR3 bases: TGTGCCAGCAGCCAGACTAGCGGGGGGGCCAGAGAGACCCAGTACTTC. The chain employs TRBV28 and TRBJ2-5, with 14 bases matching TRBD2. V gave up 6 bases and J gave up 4 bases; unmatched junction bases: 7. There are 16 residues in the CDR3. Germline loops: CDR1 MDHEN, CDR2 SYDVKM.

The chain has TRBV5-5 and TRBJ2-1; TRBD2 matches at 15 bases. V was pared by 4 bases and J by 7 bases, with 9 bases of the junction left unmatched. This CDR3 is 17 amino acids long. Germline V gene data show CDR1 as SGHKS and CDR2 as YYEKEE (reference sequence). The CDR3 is CASSPGLAGGSGNEQFF. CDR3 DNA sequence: TGTGCCAGCAGCCCGGGACTAGCGGGAGGCTCGGGGAATGAGCAGTTCTTC.

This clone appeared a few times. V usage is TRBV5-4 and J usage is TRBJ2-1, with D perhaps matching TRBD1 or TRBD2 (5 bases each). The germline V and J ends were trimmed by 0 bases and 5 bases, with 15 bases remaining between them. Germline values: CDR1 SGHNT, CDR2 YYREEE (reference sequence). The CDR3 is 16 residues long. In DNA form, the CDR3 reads TGTGCCAGCAGCTTGGGGGCAGGGAGAGGGGACAATGAGCAGTTCTTC. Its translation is CASSLGAGRGDNEQFF.

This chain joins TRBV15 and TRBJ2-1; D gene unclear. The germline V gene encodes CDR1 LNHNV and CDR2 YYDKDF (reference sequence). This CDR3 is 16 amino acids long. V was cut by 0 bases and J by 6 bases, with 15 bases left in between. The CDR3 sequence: CATSRDSLIITNEQFF. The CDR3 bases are TGTGCCACCAGCAGAGATTCCCTGATTATTACCAATGAGCAGTTCTTC.

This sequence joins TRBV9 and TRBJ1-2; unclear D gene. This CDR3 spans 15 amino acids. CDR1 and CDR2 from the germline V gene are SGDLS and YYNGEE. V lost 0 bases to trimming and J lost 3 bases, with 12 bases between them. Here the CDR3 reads CASSVGEGIYYGYTF. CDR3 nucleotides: TGTGCCAGCAGCGTAGGTGAAGGAATATACTATGGCTACACCTTC. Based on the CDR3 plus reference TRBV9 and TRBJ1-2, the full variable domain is DSGVTQTPKHLITATGQRVTLRCSPRSGDLSVYWYQQSLDQGLQFLIQYYNGEERAKGNILERFSAQQFPDLHSELNLSSLELGDSALYFCASSVGEGIYYGYTFGSGTRLTVV.

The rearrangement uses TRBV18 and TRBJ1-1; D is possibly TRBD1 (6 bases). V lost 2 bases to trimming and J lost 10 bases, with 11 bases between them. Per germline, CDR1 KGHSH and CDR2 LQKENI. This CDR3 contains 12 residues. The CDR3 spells CASSPTGMGAFF. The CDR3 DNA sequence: TGTGCCAGCTCACCAACAGGGATGGGAGCTTTCTTT.

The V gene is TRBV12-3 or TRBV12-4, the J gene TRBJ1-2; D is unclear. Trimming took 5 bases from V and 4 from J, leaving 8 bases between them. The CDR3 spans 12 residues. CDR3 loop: CASSTRGYGYTF. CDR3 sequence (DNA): TGTGCCAGCAGTACTCGGGGCTATGGCTACACCTTC.

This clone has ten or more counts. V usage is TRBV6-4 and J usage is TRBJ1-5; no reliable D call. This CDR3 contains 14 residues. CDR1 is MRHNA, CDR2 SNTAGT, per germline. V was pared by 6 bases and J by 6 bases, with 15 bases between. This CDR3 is CASSPDGEGQPQHF. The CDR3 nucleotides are TGTGCCAGCAGCCCGGACGGGGAGGGTCAGCCCCAGCATTTT.

The CDR3: CASSNQGDTQYF. CDR3 DNA: TGTGCCAGTAGTAACCAAGGGGATACGCAGTATTTT. The chain combines TRBV19 with TRBJ2-3; D remains ambiguous. The CDR3 loop spans 12 amino acids. Trimming cost V 4 bases and J 6 bases, with 8 bases left between them. The V gene's germline CDR1 is LNHDA and CDR2 SQIVND (reference sequence).

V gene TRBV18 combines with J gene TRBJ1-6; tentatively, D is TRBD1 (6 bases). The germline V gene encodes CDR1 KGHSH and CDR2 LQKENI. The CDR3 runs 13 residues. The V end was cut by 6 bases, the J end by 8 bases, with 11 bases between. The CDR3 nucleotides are TGTGCCAGCTCCCAGGGGACGGATTCACCCCTCCACTTT. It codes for CASSQGTDSPLHF.

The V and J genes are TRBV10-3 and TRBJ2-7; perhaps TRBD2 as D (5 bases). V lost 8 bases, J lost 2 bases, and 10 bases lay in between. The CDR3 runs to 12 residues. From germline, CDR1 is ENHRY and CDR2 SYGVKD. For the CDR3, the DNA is TGTGCCATCGGACTCCCCGCCTACGAGCAGTACTTC. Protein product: CAIGLPAYEQYF.

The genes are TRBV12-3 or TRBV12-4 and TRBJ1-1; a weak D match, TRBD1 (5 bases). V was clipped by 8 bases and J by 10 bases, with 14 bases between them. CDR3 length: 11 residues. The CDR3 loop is CASGGARGAFF. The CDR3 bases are TGTGCCAGCGGCGGGGCACGGGGAGCTTTCTTT.

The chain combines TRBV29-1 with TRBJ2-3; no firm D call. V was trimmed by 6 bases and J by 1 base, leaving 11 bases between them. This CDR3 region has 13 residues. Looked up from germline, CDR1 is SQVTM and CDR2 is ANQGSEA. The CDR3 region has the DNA TGCAGCGTCTGGGTGTATGGCACAGATACGCAGTATTTT. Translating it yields CSVWVYGTDTQYF.

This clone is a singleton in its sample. CDR3 sequence reads: CASSHIAVSYTDTQYF. The CDR3 coding sequence is TGCGCCAGCAGTCATATTGCAGTAAGCTACACAGATACGCAGTATTTT. The rearrangement links TRBV23-1 to TRBJ2-3; D remains ambiguous. TRBV23-1 is assigned to the ORF class and has an uncertain function. CDR3 length: 16 residues. V was pared by 3 bases and J by 2 bases, with 15 bases between.

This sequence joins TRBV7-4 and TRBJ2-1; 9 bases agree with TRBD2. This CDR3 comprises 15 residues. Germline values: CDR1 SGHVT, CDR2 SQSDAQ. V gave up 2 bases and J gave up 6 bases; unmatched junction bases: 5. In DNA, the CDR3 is TGTGCCAGCAGCTTAATAGCGGGAGTCAGCAATGAGCAGTTCTTC. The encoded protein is CASSLIAGVSNEQFF.

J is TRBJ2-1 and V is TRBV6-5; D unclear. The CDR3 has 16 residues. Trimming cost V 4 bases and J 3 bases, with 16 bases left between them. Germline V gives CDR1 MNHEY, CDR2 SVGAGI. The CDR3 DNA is TGTGCCAGCAGTTTACTTCGGGTTAAAGGCTACAATGAGCAGTTCTTC. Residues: CASSLLRVKGYNEQFF.

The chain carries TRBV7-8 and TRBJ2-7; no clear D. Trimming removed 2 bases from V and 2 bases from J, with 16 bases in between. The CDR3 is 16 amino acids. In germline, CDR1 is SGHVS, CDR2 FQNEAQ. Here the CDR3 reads CASSLSSPKMTYEQYF. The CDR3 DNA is TGTGCCAGCAGCTTATCAAGCCCGAAGATGACCTACGAGCAGTACTTC.

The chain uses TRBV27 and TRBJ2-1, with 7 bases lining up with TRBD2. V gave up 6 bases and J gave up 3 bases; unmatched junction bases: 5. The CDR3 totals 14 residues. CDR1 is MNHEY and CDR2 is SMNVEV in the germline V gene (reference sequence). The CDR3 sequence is CASREAGSYNEQFF. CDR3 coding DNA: TGTGCCAGCAGGGAAGCGGGAAGCTACAATGAGCAGTTCTTC.